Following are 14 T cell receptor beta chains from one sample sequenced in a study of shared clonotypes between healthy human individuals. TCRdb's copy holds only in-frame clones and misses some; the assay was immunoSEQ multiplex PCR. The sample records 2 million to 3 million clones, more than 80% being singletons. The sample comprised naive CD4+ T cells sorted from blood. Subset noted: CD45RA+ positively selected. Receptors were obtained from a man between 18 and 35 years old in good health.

CDR3 nucleotide sequence: TGTGCCAGCAGTCAGGTTTTCTATGGCTACACCTTC. Translated: CASSQVFYGYTF. The V and J genes are TRBV27 and TRBJ1-2; D remains unclear. The CDR3 contains 12 residues. Germline CDR1 MNHEY, CDR2 SMNVEV (reference sequence). V dropped 5 bases and J dropped 4 bases, with 8 bases sitting between them.

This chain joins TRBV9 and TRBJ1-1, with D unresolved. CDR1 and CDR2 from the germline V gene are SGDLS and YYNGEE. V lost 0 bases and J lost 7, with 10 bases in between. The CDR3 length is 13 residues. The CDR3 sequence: CASSVGGSGEAFF. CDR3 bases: TGTGCCAGCAGCGTAGGAGGGTCGGGTGAAGCTTTCTTT.

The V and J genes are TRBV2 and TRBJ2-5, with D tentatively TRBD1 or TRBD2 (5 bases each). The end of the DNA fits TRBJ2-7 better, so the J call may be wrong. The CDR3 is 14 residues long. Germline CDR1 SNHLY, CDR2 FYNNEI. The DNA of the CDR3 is TGTGCCAGCAGCCGTCCCGGGACGGGTTTCGAGCAGTACTTC. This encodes CASSRPGTGFEQYF.

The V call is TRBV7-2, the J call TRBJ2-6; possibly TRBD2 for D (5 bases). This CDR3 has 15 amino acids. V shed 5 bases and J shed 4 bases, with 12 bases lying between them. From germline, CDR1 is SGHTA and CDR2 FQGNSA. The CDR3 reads CASSTRTPGANVLTF. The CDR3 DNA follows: TGTGCCAGCAGCACTCGGACTCCCGGGGCCAACGTCCTGACTTTC.

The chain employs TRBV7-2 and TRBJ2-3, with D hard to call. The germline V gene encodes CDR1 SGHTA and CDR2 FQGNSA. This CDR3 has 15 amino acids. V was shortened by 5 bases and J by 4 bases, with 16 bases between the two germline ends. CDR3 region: CASSPSSSRADTQYF. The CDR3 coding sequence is TGTGCCAGCAGCCCCAGCTCCAGCCGCGCAGATACGCAGTATTTT.

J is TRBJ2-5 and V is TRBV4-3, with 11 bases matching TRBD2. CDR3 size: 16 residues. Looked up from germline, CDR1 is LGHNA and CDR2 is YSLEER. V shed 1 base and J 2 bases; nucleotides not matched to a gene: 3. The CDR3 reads CASSQGLAGPQETQYF. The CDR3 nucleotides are TGCGCCAGCAGCCAAGGACTAGCGGGGCCTCAAGAGACCCAGTACTTC.

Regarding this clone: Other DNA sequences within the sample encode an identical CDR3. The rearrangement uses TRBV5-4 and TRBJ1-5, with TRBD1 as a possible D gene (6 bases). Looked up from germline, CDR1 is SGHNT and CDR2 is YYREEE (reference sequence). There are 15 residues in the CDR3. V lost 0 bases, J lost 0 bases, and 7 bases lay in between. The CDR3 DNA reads TGTGCCAGCAGCTTGGGGACAGATAGCAATCAGCCCCAGCATTTT. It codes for CASSLGTDSNQPQHF.

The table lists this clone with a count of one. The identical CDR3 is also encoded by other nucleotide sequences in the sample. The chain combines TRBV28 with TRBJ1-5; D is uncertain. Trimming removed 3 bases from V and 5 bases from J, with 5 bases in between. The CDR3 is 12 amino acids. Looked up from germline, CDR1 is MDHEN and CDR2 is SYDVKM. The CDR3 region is CASSFGYQPQHF. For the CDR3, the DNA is TGTGCCAGCAGTTTTGGCTATCAGCCCCAGCATTTT.

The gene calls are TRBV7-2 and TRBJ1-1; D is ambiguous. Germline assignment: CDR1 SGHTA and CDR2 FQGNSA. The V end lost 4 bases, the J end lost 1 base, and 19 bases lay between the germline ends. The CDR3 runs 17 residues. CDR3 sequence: CASSSPEGRPRNTEAFF. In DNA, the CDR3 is TGTGCCAGCAGCTCCCCTGAAGGGCGCCCCAGGAACACTGAAGCTTTCTTT.

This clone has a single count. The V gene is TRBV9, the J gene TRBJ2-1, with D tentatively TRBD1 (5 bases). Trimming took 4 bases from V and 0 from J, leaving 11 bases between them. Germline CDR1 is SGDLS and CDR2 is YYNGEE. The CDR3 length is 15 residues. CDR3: CASSYQTASYNEQFF. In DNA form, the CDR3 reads TGTGCCAGCAGCTATCAGACAGCCTCCTACAATGAGCAGTTCTTC.

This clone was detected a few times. CDR3 bases: TGTGCCAGCAGCACCGGGACTAGCGGATCCTACGAGCAGTACTTC. As protein: CASSTGTSGSYEQYF. V is TRBV6-5 and J is TRBJ2-7; the match to TRBD2 covers 11 bases. V trimming: 6 bases; J trimming: 1 base; junction bases outside the gene matches: 5. There are 15 residues in the CDR3. Germline V gene sequence: CDR1 MNHEY, CDR2 SVGAGI.

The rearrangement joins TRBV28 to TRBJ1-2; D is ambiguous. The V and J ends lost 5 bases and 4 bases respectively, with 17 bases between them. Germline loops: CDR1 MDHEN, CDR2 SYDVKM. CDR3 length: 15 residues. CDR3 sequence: CASSPTGAPSYGYTF. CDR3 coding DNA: TGTGCCAGCAGTCCGACCGGCGCCCCCAGCTATGGCTACACCTTC.

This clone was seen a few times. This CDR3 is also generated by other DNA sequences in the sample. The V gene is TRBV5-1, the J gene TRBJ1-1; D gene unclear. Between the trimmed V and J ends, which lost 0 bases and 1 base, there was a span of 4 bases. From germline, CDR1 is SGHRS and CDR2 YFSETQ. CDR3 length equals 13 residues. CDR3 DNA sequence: TGCGCCAGCAGCTTGGCAGCGAACACTGAAGCTTTCTTT. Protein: CASSLAANTEAFF.

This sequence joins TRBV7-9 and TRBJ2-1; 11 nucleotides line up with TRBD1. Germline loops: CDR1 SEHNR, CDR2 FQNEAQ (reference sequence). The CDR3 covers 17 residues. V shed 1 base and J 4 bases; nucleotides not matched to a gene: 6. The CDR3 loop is CASSLVGDRGFYNEQFF. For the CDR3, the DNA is TGTGCCAGCAGCTTAGTCGGGGACAGGGGGTTTTACAATGAGCAGTTCTTC. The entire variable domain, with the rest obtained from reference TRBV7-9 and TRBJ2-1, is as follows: DTGVSQNPRHKITKRGQNVTFRCDPISEHNRLYWYRQTLGQGPEFLTYFQNEAQLEKSRLLSDRFSAERPKGSFSTLEIQRTEQGDSAMYLCASSLVGDRGFYNEQFFGPGTRLTVL.